The 19 T cell receptor beta chains below were found in one sample sequenced in a study of cytomegalovirus exposure and HLA in healthy donors. The study ran its PCR with 60 Vbeta and 13 Jbeta primers. Clones were read by immunoSEQ multiplex PCR, and TCRdb kept only the in-frame ones, dropping some. The sample contains more than 150,000 clones, about 77% of which appear only once. The specimen was PBMCs. These receptors came from a woman younger than 45 in good health and CMV-seropositive.

The genes are TRBV9 and TRBJ1-1; no definite D call. V gave up 4 bases and J gave up 4 bases, with 11 bases separating them. Germline CDR1 reads SGDLS; CDR2 reads YYNGEE. This CDR3 is built from 13 residues. The CDR3 DNA is TGTGCCAGCAGCACCGTACCGGTCACTGAAGCTTTCTTT. This translates into CASSTVPVTEAFF.

The chain recombines TRBV4-3 with TRBJ2-1; the D gene is possibly TRBD1 (5 bases). In germline, CDR1 is LGHNA, CDR2 YSLEER. The V end was cut by 3 bases, the J end by 0 bases, with 9 bases between. CDR3 length equals 15 residues. The CDR3 DNA reads TGCGCCAGCAGCCAGACAGTTGGCTCCTACAATGAGCAGTTCTTC. Protein product: CASSQTVGSYNEQFF.

The chain is built from TRBV5-1 and TRBJ2-2; 9 positions agree with TRBD2. The CDR3 is 17 residues long. Trimming removed 2 bases from V and 2 bases from J; junction bases left unmatched: 7. CDR1 is SGHRS, CDR2 YFSETQ, per germline. The CDR3 here is CASSFRLAVINTGELFF. CDR3 nucleotide sequence: TGCGCCAGCAGCTTTCGACTAGCGGTAATAAACACCGGGGAGCTGTTTTTT.

DNA of the CDR3: TGTGCCAGCAGCGACTTTACGTACCAAGAGACCCAGTACTTC. Its protein product is CASSDFTYQETQYF. The V and J genes are TRBV7-8 and TRBJ2-5; D gene unclear. This CDR3 contains 14 residues. Germline CDR1 reads SGHVS; CDR2 reads FQNEAQ. The V end was cut by 5 bases, the J end by 0 bases, with 10 bases between. Combining the CDR3 with reference TRBV7-8 and TRBJ2-5 gives the whole variable domain GAGVSQSPRYKVAKRGQDVALRCDPISGHVSLFWYQQALGQGPEFLTYFQNEAQLDKSGLPSDRFFAERPEGSVSTLKIQRTQQEDSAVYLCASSDFTYQETQYFGPGTRLLVL.

The rearrangement joins TRBV19 to TRBJ2-4; 7 nucleotides align to TRBD1. The germline gives CDR1 LNHDA, CDR2 SQIVND (reference sequence). The CDR3 totals 13 residues. V lost 5 bases, J lost 7 bases, and 5 bases stayed unmatched. CDR3 sequence: CASSPGGLNIQYF. The CDR3 bases are TGTGCCAGTAGTCCAGGGGGATTGAACATTCAGTACTTC. Drawing the rest from reference TRBV19 and TRBJ2-4, the complete variable domain is DGGITQSPKYLFRKEGQNVTLSCEQNLNHDAMYWYRQDPGQGLRLIYYSQIVNDFQKGDIAEGYSVSREKKESFPLTVTSAQKNPTAFYLCASSPGGLNIQYFGAGTRLSVL.

This clone turned up a few times. The CDR3 spells CASSLNLPGGTDTQYF. The CDR3 DNA sequence: TGTGCCAGCAGCTTAAACCTCCCGGGGGGCACAGATACGCAGTATTTT. The chain employs TRBV11-1 and TRBJ2-3; D perhaps matches TRBD2 (6 bases). V dropped 2 bases and J dropped 1 base, with 13 bases sitting between them. The V gene's germline CDR1 is SGHAT and CDR2 FQDESV (reference sequence). The CDR3 extends over 16 amino acids.

The J gene is TRBJ1-2, the V gene TRBV19; tentatively, D is TRBD1 (6 bases). The V gene's germline CDR1 is LNHDA and CDR2 SQIVND (reference sequence). The CDR3 length is 15 residues. Between the trimmed V and J ends, which lost 1 base and 0 bases, there was a span of 9 bases. The CDR3 loop reads CASSIGRTANYGYTF. DNA of the CDR3: TGTGCCAGTAGTATAGGCAGGACAGCTAACTATGGCTACACCTTC.

This clone was detected a few times. The chain uses TRBV6-6 and TRBJ1-1; tentatively, D is TRBD1 (5 bases). This CDR3 has 14 amino acids. Looked up from germline, CDR1 is MNHNY and CDR2 is SVGAGI (reference sequence). The V gene lost 6 bases and the J gene lost 0 bases, with 11 bases spanning the gap. The CDR3 loop reads CASRTTAMNTEAFF. DNA for the CDR3: TGTGCCAGCAGAACGACAGCGATGAACACTGAAGCTTTCTTT.

The V call is TRBV28, the J call TRBJ1-1, with a weak D call TRBD1 (6 bases). The length of the CDR3 is 12 residues. Trimming took off 5 bases at V and 8 bases at J, with 12 bases between the two ends. CDR1 MDHEN and CDR2 SYDVKM come from the germline V gene. The CDR3 here is CASSKWTAEAFF. DNA of the CDR3: TGTGCCAGCAGTAAATGGACAGCAGAAGCTTTCTTT.

This clone has just a few counts. The genes are TRBV2 and TRBJ1-1; D is ambiguous. V was clipped by 8 bases and J by 4 bases, with 14 bases between them. Looked up from germline, CDR1 is SNHLY and CDR2 is FYNNEI. The CDR3 runs 13 residues. Written as DNA, the CDR3 is TGTGCCAGCGCGAGGGAGTCTGGCACTGAAGCTTTCTTT. Translated: CASARESGTEAFF.

The chain uses TRBV10-3 and TRBJ2-2, with D perhaps TRBD1 (5 bases). V was clipped by 7 bases and J by 2 bases, with 17 bases between them. The CDR3 sequence is 16 residues long. The germline V gene encodes CDR1 ENHRY and CDR2 SYGVKD. CDR3 residues: CAITATTTGNTGELFF. CDR3 nucleotides: TGTGCCATCACCGCTACCACTACAGGAAACACCGGGGAGCTGTTTTTT.

This clone occurred a few times. The CDR3 is CASSVGRGPTEAFF. CDR3 nucleotide sequence: TGTGCCAGCAGCGTCGGGAGGGGGCCGACTGAAGCTTTCTTT. This chain connects TRBV11-1 to TRBJ1-1; 7 bases are a match to TRBD1. J was trimmed by 5 bases and V by 5 bases; bases with no gene match: 8. The germline CDR1 and CDR2 sequences are SGHAT and FQDESV (reference sequence). CDR3 length: 14 residues.

There are a few counts of this clone. The chain has TRBV6-6 and TRBJ1-2; 10 nucleotides agree with TRBD1. The V segment lost 0 bases and the J segment 8 bases; nucleotides outside the gene matches: 9. This CDR3 region has 16 residues. The germline CDR1 and CDR2 sequences are MNHNY and SVGAGI (reference sequence). The CDR3 region is CASSYSSGQGSGGYTF. Written as DNA, the CDR3 is TGTGCCAGCAGTTACTCCTCGGGACAGGGGTCTGGCGGCTACACCTTC.

V usage is TRBV19 and J usage is TRBJ2-5, with D possibly TRBD2 on 5 matching bases. The assigned J gene may be wrong: the sequence end matches TRBJ2-7 better. The CDR3 is 12 amino acids. The germline gives CDR1 LNHDA, CDR2 SQIVND (reference sequence). CDR3 amino acids: CASLGESYEQYF. For the CDR3, the DNA is TGTGCCAGTCTGGGAGAGAGCTACGAGCAGTACTTC.

The chain has TRBV28 and TRBJ1-2; 9 nucleotides agree with TRBD1. CDR1 is MDHEN and CDR2 is SYDVKM in the germline V gene. V shed 3 bases and J 8 bases; nucleotides not matched to a gene: 10. This CDR3 comprises 15 residues. The CDR3 protein is CASSFTGGVHPGYTF. As DNA, the CDR3 is TGTGCCAGCAGTTTTACAGGGGGCGTTCACCCGGGCTACACCTTC.

V is TRBV5-1 and J is TRBJ1-1; D is unclear. V lost 2 bases and J lost 5, with 10 bases in between. The CDR3 extends over 13 amino acids. The germline V gene has CDR1 SGHRS and CDR2 YFSETQ. The CDR3 DNA is TGCGCCAGCAGCTTTCGGACGGGGACTGAAGCTTTCTTT. Translation: CASSFRTGTEAFF.

The J gene is TRBJ2-5, the V gene TRBV28, with D maybe TRBD2 (5 bases). Between the trimmed V and J ends, which lost 3 bases and 2 bases, there was a span of 13 bases. The CDR3 runs 15 residues. Per germline, CDR1 MDHEN and CDR2 SYDVKM. CDR3: CASSFPRRRQETQYF. CDR3 nucleotides: TGTGCCAGCAGTTTCCCCCGCAGGAGGCAAGAGACCCAGTACTTC.

This clone was picked up a small number of times. The chain is built from TRBV6-6 and TRBJ2-7; 9 positions agree with TRBD1. In germline, CDR1 is MNHNY, CDR2 SVGAGI (reference sequence). The V and J ends lost 4 bases and 4 bases, in that order; junction bases with no gene match: 8. The CDR3 totals 15 residues. CDR3 protein: CASSLSGTGRYEQYF. The DNA for the CDR3 is TGTGCCAGCAGTTTATCCGGGACAGGGAGATACGAGCAGTACTTC.

This clone was seen a handful of times. Its ends do not fully match the called genes, so a read error is possible. The V call is TRBV7-7, the J call TRBJ2-5, with 8 bases aligning to TRBD2. CDR1 is SSHAT and CDR2 is FNYEAQ in the germline V gene (reference sequence). The CDR3 covers 13 residues. CDR3 protein: CASSYGRGETQYF. CDR3 coding DNA: TGTGCTAGCAGCTACGGGAGGGGAGAGACCCAGTACTTC.